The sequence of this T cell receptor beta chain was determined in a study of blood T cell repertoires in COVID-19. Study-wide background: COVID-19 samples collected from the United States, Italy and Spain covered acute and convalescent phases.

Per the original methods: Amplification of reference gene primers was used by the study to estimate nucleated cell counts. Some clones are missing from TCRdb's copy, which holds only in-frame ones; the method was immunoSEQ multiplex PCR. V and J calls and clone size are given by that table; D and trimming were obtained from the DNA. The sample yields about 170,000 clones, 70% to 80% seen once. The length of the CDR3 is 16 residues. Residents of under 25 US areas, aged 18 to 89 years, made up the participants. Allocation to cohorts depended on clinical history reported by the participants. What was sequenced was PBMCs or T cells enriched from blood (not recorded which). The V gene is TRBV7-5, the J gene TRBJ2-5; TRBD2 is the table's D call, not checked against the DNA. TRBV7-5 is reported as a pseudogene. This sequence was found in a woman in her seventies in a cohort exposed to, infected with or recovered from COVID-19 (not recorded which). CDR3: CARSSGLADEEETQYF. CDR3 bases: TGTGCTAGAAGCTCGGGACTAGCGGACGAGGAAGAGACCCAGTACTTC.